The following is a TCR beta chain sequence with its context. What it recognizes is unknown. This entry comes from a study of T cells in localized non-small cell lung cancer. Trimming pared 4 bases from V and 0 bases from J, leaving 10 bases between. Per the germline V gene, CDR1 is ENHRY and CDR2 is SYGVKD. The CDR3 runs to 15 residues. Study-wide points: Adjacent lung exhibited a median of around 60 among the 100 most abundant tumor clones.

TCRdb keeps only in-frame clones here, not all; method: immunoSEQ multiplex PCR. The sample shows 90,000 to 100,000 clones, roughly 88% of them seen only once. This clonotype originated in a woman between 40 and 69 years old with stage II squamous cell lung carcinoma. The sequencing used PBMCs, collected before any cancer treatment. J is TRBJ2-1 and V is TRBV10-3; D possibly corresponds to TRBD1 (6 bases). The CDR3 here is CAISADRSSYNEQFF. The CDR3 DNA reads TGTGCCATCAGTGCCGACAGGAGCTCCTACAATGAGCAGTTCTTC.